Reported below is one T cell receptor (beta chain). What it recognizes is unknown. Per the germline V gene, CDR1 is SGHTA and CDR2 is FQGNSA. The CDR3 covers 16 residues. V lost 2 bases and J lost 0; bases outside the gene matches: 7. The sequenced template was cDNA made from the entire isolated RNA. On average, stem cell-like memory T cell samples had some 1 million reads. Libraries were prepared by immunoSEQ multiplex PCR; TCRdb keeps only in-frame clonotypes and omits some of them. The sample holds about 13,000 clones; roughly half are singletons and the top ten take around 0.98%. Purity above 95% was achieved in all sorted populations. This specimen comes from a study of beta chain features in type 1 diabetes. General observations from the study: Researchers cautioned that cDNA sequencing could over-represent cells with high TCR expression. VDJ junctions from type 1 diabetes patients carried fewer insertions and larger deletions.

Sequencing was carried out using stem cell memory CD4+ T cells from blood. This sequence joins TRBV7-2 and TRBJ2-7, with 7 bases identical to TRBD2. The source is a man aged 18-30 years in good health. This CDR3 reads CASSLFGLAVSYEQYF. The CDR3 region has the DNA TGTGCCAGCAGCTTATTCGGTCTAGCGGTCTCCTACGAGCAGTACTTC. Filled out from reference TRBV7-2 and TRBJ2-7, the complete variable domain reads GAGVSQSPSNKVTEKGKDVELRCDPISGHTALYWYRQSLGQGLEFLIYFQGNSAPDKSGLPSDRFSAERTGGSVSTLTIQRTQQEDSAVYLCASSLFGLAVSYEQYFGPGTRLTVT.